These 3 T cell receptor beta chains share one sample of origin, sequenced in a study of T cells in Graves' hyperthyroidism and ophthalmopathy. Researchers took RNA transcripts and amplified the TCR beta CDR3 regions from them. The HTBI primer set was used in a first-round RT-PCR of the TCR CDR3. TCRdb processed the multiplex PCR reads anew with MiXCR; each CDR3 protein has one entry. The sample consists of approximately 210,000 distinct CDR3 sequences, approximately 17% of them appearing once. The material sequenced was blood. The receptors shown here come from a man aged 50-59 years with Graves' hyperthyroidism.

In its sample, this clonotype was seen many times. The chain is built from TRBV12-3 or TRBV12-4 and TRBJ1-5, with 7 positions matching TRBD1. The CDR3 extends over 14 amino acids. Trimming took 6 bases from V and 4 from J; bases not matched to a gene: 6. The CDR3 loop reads CASSQTGANQPQHF. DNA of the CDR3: TGTGCCAGCAGCCAAACAGGGGCTAATCAGCCCCAGCATTTT.

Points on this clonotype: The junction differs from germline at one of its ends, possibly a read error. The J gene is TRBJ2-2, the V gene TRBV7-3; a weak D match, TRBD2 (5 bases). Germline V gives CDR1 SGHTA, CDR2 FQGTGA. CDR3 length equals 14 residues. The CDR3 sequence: CASSTVGPTGKLFF. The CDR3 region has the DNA TGTGCCAGCAGCACGGTTGGGCCCACCGGGAAGCTGTTTTTT.

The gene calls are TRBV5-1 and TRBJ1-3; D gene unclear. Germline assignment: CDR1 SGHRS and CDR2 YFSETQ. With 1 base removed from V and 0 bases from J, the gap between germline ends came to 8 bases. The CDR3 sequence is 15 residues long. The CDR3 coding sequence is TGCGCCAGCAGCTTGATTGGGAGCTCTGGAAACACCATATATTTT. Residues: CASSLIGSSGNTIYF.